These T cell receptor beta chains were read from a single sample in a study of identical twins. TCRdb processed the 5' RACE reads anew with MiXCR; each CDR3 protein has one entry. The data contain a few hundred thousand distinct CDR3 sequences, about 13% of them singletons. This sample also appeared in a second study, on yellow fever vaccine responses in identical twins.

Sequencing was done on a sample of memory (CD45RO+) T cells sorted from blood. These receptors came from a woman between 18 and 30 years old in good health. CDR3s include the opening cysteine and the closing phenylalanine or tryptophan. A D gene is named only where the DNA matches it firmly. Not all rows give a size; the values are once, few, many and, for expanded clones, a class.

d_call j_call v_call clone_size cdr3_aa cdr3_nt
. TRBJ2-7 TRBV5-1 few CASSSSGPSVDEQYF TGCGCCAGCAGCTCCTCTGGCCCCAGTGTGGACGAGCAGTACTTC
TRBD1 TRBJ1-6 TRBV5-1 . CASSFQGGQKNSPLHF TGCGCCAGCAGCTTTCAAGGGGGACAGAAGAATTCACCCCTCCACTTT
. TRBJ1-6 TRBV5-1 . CASSLQGSYNSPLHF TGCGCCAGCAGCTTGCAGGGCTCCTATAATTCACCCCTCCACTTT
TRBD1 TRBJ2-3 TRBV10-3 few CATDPGQRTDTQYF TGTGCCACCGACCCGGGACAGCGCACAGATACGCAGTATTTT
. TRBJ2-5 TRBV7-9 many CASSLVVNRQETQYF TGTGCCAGCAGCTTAGTTGTTAACAGGCAAGAGACCCAGTACTTC
TRBD1 TRBJ1-6 TRBV5-1 many CASSLERTGNSPLHF TGCGCCAGCAGCTTGGAGAGGACAGGGAACTCACCCCTCCACTTT
TRBD2 TRBJ2-1 TRBV4-2 few CASSQEPSGNDVPYNEQFF TGTGCCAGCAGCCAAGAGCCTAGCGGGAATGATGTCCCCTACAATGAGCAGTTCTTC
TRBD2 TRBJ2-5 TRBV3-1 few CASSRTGTSGQETQYF TGTGCCAGCAGCCGAACCGGGACTAGCGGCCAAGAGACCCAGTACTTC
. TRBJ2-7 TRBV28 many CASSFMRRSSYEQYF TGTGCCAGCAGTTTTATGCGGAGGAGCTCCTACGAGCAGTACTTC
TRBD1 TRBJ1-1 TRBV9 few CASSAFTGGTEAFF TGTGCCAGCAGCGCCTTCACAGGGGGCACTGAAGCTTTCTTT
. TRBJ2-6 TRBV5-1 . CASKKATGANVLTF TGCGCCAGCAAGAAAGCCACTGGGGCCAACGTCCTGACTTTC
. TRBJ2-7 TRBV7-9 few CASSLTDGSSYEQYF TGTGCCAGCAGCCTAACCGACGGGAGCTCCTACGAGCAGTACTTC
TRBD2 TRBJ2-1 TRBV4-3 many CASSQGDQGLAYNEQFF TGCGCCAGCAGCCAAGGGGACCAGGGACTAGCATACAATGAGCAGTTCTTC
. TRBJ1-1 TRBV2 . CASRFAGNTEAFF TGTGCCAGCAGGTTTGCGGGTAACACTGAAGCTTTCTTT
. TRBJ2-5 TRBV20-1 . CSARGVSRGETQYF TGCAGTGCTAGAGGGGTCTCGCGCGGGGAGACCCAGTACTTC
TRBD2 TRBJ2-5 TRBV5-6 . CASSLDLLSSGGVYQETQYF TGTGCCAGCAGCTTGGACCTTTTGTCTAGCGGGGGGGTGTACCAAGAGACCCAGTACTTC
. TRBJ2-5 TRBV3-1 . CASSHMAGVETQYF TGTGCCAGCAGTCATATGGCAGGGGTAGAGACCCAGTACTTC
TRBD1 TRBJ2-7 TRBV20-1 . CSANTGTGAYEQYF TGCAGTGCTAACACCGGGACAGGGGCCTACGAGCAGTACTTC
. TRBJ2-7 TRBV9 . CASSVGGQNSYEQYF TGTGCCAGCAGCGTAGGGGGACAAAACTCCTACGAGCAGTACTTC
TRBD2 TRBJ2-3 TRBV7-6 . CASSPAASGGAYPRADTQYF TGTGCCAGCAGCCCGGCGGCGAGCGGGGGGGCTTACCCCCGGGCAGATACGCAGTATTTT
. TRBJ2-1 TRBV15 . CATSRERQAYNEQFF TGTGCCACCAGCAGAGAGAGGCAGGCCTACAATGAGCAGTTCTTC
TRBD1 TRBJ2-1 TRBV6-2/TRBV6-3 . CASSRTGDVNEQFF TGTGCCAGCAGTCGGACAGGGGATGTGAATGAGCAGTTCTTC
. TRBJ2-5 TRBV20-1 many CSTRGVTTGLQETQYF TGCAGTACCCGTGGGGTAACTACCGGGCTTCAAGAGACCCAGTACTTC
. TRBJ2-4 TRBV6-1 many CASRPTVGLAKNIQYF TGTGCCAGCAGACCGACCGTGGGCCTAGCCAAAAACATTCAGTACTTC
TRBD1 TRBJ1-2 TRBV12-3/TRBV12-4 few CASSYRGQTNYGYTF TGTGCCAGCAGTTACAGGGGACAGACTAACTATGGCTACACCTTC
. TRBJ2-5 TRBV20-1 . CSARYQETQYF TGCAGTGCTAGATACCAAGAGACCCAGTACTTC
. TRBJ1-1 TRBV4-1 . CASSHDQTRDWNTEAFF TGCGCCAGCAGCCATGACCAGACCAGGGACTGGAACACTGAAGCTTTCTTT
. TRBJ1-6 TRBV9 many CASSVDRVDSPLHF TGTGCCAGCAGCGTAGACAGGGTTGATTCACCCCTCCACTTT
TRBD2 TRBJ2-7 TRBV7-2 few CASRTGLAGGGEQYF TGTGCCAGCAGAACGGGACTAGCGGGAGGGGGCGAGCAGTACTTC
. TRBJ2-6 TRBV20-1 many CSASSVRGSFSGANVLTF TGCAGTGCTTCGTCGGTAAGGGGTTCGTTTTCTGGGGCCAACGTCCTGACTTTC
. TRBJ2-5 TRBV6-5 . CASSLTPGPQGTQYF TGTGCCAGCAGTCTAACTCCGGGACCCCAGGGGACCCAGTACTTC
TRBD2 TRBJ2-5 TRBV3-1 few CASSELSGEETQYF TGTGCCAGCAGCGAACTAAGCGGGGAAGAGACCCAGTACTTC
. TRBJ2-7 TRBV29-1 . CSYTGQYEQYF TGCAGCTATACAGGGCAGTACGAGCAGTACTTC
. TRBJ2-3 TRBV6-2/TRBV6-3 . CASSSIGPPDTQYF TGTGCCAGCAGCTCCATAGGGCCCCCAGATACGCAGTATTTT
TRBD1 TRBJ1-1 TRBV6-6 few CASSPDRKAFF TGTGCCAGCAGTCCGGACAGGAAAGCTTTCTTT
TRBD2 TRBJ2-1 TRBV2 many CARASGVYNEQFF TGTGCCAGAGCTAGCGGGGTTTACAATGAGCAGTTCTTC
. TRBJ2-6 TRBV29-1 few CSVEDPRLSSGANVLTF TGCAGCGTTGAAGACCCGCGACTTAGCTCTGGGGCCAACGTCCTGACTTTC
TRBD2 TRBJ2-1 TRBV4-3 many CASSQSLAGGSHEQFF TGCGCCAGCAGCCAATCCTTAGCGGGAGGAAGCCATGAGCAGTTCTTC
. TRBJ2-7 TRBV7-2 few CASKPGRTYEQYF TGTGCCAGCAAACCGGGACGGACCTACGAGCAGTACTTC
. TRBJ2-5 TRBV7-2 few CASRRWAGVETQYF TGTGCCAGCAGGCGCTGGGCAGGGGTGGAGACCCAGTACTTC
. TRBJ2-6 TRBV3-1 many CASRATGPGANVLTF TGTGCCAGCAGGGCCACAGGGCCTGGGGCCAACGTCCTGACTTTC
. TRBJ1-4 TRBV6-5 . CASSYGQGREKLFF TGTGCCAGCAGTTACGGGCAGGGTCGGGAAAAACTGTTTTTT